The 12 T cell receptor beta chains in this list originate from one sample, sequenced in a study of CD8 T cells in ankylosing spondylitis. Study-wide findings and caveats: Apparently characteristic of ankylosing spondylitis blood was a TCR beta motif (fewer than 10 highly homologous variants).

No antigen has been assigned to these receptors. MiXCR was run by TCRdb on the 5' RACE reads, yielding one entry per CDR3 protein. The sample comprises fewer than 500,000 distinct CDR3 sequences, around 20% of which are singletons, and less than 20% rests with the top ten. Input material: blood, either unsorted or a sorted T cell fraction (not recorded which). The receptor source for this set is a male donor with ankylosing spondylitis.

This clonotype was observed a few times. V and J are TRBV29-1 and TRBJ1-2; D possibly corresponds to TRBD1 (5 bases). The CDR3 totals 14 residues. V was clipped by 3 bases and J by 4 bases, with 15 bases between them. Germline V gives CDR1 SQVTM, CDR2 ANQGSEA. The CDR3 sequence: CSVDGHGRFYGYTF. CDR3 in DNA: TGCAGCGTTGACGGACACGGGAGATTCTATGGCTACACCTTC.

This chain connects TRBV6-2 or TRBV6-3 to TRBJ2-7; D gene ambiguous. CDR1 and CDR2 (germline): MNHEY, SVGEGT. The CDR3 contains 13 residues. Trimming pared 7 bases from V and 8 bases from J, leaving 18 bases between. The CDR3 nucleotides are TGTGCCAGCAACCTGGAGTTAGCAACTCAGCAGTACTTC. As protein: CASNLELATQQYF.

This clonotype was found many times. The CDR3 here is CASSLAGTSSTDTQYF. As DNA, the CDR3 is TGTGCCAGCTCACTTGCCGGGACCTCAAGCACAGATACGCAGTATTTT. The V and J genes are TRBV18 and TRBJ2-3; D might be TRBD1 or TRBD2, each matching 5 bases. Germline V gene data show CDR1 as KGHSH and CDR2 as LQKENI. The ends were cut back, 4 bases at V and 0 bases at J, with 14 bases in the middle. This CDR3 is 16 amino acids long.

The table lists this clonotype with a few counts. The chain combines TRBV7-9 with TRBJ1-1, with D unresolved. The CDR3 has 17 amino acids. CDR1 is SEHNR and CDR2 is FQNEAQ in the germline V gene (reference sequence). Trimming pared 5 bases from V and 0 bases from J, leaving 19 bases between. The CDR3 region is CASSASGLSRLNTEAFF. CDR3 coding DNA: TGTGCCAGCAGCGCGTCCGGTCTCTCGAGGCTGAACACTGAAGCTTTCTTT.

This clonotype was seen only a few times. For the CDR3, the DNA is TGTGCCAGCAGTTTATTAGCCGGGTCTGGGGAGCAGTACTTC. As protein: CASSLLAGSGEQYF. The V and J genes are TRBV12-3 or TRBV12-4 and TRBJ2-7; D is unresolved. Trimming pared 2 bases from V and 7 bases from J, leaving 15 bases between. The CDR3 is 14 amino acids.

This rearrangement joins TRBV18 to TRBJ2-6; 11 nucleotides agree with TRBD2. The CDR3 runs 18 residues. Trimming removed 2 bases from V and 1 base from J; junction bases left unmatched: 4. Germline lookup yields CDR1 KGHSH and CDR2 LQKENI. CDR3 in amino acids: CASSPMASGRSGANVLTF. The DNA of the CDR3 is TGTGCCAGCTCACCAATGGCTAGCGGGAGGTCTGGGGCCAACGTCCTGACTTTC.

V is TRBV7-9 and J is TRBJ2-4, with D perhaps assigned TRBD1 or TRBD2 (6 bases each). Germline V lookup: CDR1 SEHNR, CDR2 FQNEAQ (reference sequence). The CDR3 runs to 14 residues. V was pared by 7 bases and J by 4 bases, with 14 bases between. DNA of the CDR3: TGTGCCAGCATGCCAGGGGAGGAGAAAAACATTCAGTACTTC. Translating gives CASMPGEEKNIQYF.

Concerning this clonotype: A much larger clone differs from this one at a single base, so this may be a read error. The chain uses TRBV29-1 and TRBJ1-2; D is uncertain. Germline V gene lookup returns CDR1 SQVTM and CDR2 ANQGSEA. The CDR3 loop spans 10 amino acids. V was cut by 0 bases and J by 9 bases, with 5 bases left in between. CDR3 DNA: TGCAGCGTTGAAGATAAGAGCTACACCTTC. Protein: CSVEDKSYTF.

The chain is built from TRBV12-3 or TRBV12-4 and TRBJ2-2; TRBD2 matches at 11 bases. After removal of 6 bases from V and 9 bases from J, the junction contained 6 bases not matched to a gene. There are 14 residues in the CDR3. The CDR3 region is CASRLAGAVRELFF. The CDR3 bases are TGTGCCAGCAGACTAGCGGGAGCGGTTCGGGAGCTGTTTTTT.

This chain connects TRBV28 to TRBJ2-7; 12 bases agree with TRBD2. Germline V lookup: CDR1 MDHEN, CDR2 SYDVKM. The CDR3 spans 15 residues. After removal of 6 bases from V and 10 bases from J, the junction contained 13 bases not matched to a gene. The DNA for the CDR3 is TGTGCCAGCAGCAGACAGGGAGCTAGCGGGAGGGCCCAGTACTTC. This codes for CASSRQGASGRAQYF.

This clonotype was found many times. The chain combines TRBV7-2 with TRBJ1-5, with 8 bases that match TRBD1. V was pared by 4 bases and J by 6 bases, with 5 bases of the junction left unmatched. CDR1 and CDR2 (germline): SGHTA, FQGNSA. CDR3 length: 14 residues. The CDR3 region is CASSSTGGFQPQHF. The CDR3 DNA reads TGTGCCAGCAGCTCTACAGGGGGTTTTCAGCCCCAGCATTTT.

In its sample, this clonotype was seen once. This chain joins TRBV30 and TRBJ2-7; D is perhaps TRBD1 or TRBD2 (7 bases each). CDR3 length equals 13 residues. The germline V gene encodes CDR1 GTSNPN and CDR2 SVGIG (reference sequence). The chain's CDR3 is CVGEGAFSYEQYF. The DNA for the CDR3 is TGTGTGGGGGAGGGGGCTTTCTCCTACGAGCAGTACTTC.